Listed below are T cell receptor beta chains from one sample, sequenced in a study of blood T cell repertoires in COVID-19. Only in-frame clones appear in the TCRdb table, and some are missing; sequencing was by immunoSEQ multiplex PCR. Of 250,000 or so clones in the sample, around 90% were seen once. The specimen sequenced was PBMCs or T cells enriched from blood (not recorded which). These receptors were taken from a middle-aged woman who had been exposed to COVID-19. Both conserved end residues are part of each CDR3. A D gene is named only where the DNA matches it firmly. Expanded clones are given a class, and other clones once, few, many or no size at all.

j_call clone_size d_call v_call cdr3_aa cdr3_nt
TRBJ1-1 . . TRBV27 CASTFTSPLTGTEAFF TGTGCCAGCACCTTTACGTCACCACTTACGGGCACTGAAGCTTTCTTT
TRBJ2-7 . . TRBV19 CASSIRGGYEQYF TGTGCCAGTAGTATCCGGGGTGGCTACGAGCAGTACTTC
TRBJ1-5 few . TRBV4-2 CASSQDPPGARSNQPQHF TGTGCCAGCAGCCAAGATCCGCCAGGGGCGCGGAGCAATCAGCCCCAGCATTTT
TRBJ1-2 . . TRBV13 CASSLVGLTTLTSSGYTF TGTGCCAGCAGCTTAGTCGGTCTCACTACGTTAACATCTAGTGGCTACACCTTC
TRBJ1-2 . TRBD1 TRBV29-1 CSVERDRGFLSGGYTF TGCAGCGTTGAGAGGGACAGGGGGTTTTTATCAGGTGGCTACACCTTC
TRBJ1-5 . . TRBV21-1 CASSKETGGNQPQHF TGTGCCAGCAGCAAGGAGACAGGGGGCAATCAGCCCCAGCATTTT
TRBJ2-1 . . TRBV4-1 CASSQKSREVEQFF TGCGCCAGCAGCCAAAAATCTAGGGAGGTTGAGCAGTTCTTC
TRBJ2-3 once TRBD2 TRBV7-9 CASSSGLAGVTDTQYF TGTGCCAGCAGCTCGGGACTAGCGGGGGTTACAGATACGCAGTATTTT
TRBJ1-6 many TRBD1 TRBV6-2/TRBV6-3 CASSSSGGDSYNSPLHF TGTGCCAGCAGTTCCTCAGGGGGAGACTCCTATAATTCACCCCTCCACTTT
TRBJ2-1 . . TRBV5-5 CASSVDSSSSYNEQFF TGTGCCAGCAGCGTAGACAGCTCGAGCTCCTACAATGAGCAGTTCTTC
TRBJ1-3 . . TRBV18 CASSPWTETSGNTIYF TGTGCCAGCTCACCTTGGACAGAAACCTCTGGAAACACCATATATTTT
TRBJ1-2 . TRBD1 TRBV28 CASSSSYRGVRYGYTF TGTGCCAGCAGCTCAAGCTACAGGGGTGTAAGGTATGGCTACACCTTC
TRBJ1-5 . . TRBV7-9 CASSLSSSNQPQHF TGTGCCAGCAGCTTATCCAGTAGCAATCAGCCCCAGCATTTT
TRBJ1-2 . TRBD1 TRBV30 CAWRSRGRFNYGYTF TGTGCCTGGAGGTCCAGGGGGCGTTTTAACTATGGCTACACCTTC
TRBJ2-1 few TRBD2 TRBV9 CASSLPERGSSYNEQFF TGTGCCAGCAGCCTTCCTGAGCGCGGGAGCTCCTACAATGAGCAGTTCTTC
TRBJ2-2 . TRBD1 TRBV18 CASSPRTGGENTGELFF TGTGCCAGCTCACCCAGGACAGGGGGCGAGAACACCGGGGAGCTGTTTTTT
TRBJ2-1 . TRBD2 TRBV5-1 CASSLLVVAGATSNEQFF TGTGCCAGCAGCTTATTGGTGGTAGCGGGAGCAACTAGCAATGAGCAGTTCTTC
TRBJ2-5 once . TRBV4-2 CASSQPQGGGETQYF TGTGCCAGCAGCCAACCTCAGGGGGGTGGAGAGACCCAGTACTTC
TRBJ2-5 . . TRBV30 CAGTRGRGETQYF TGTGCCGGGACCCGGGGCCGGGGGGAGACCCAGTACTTC
TRBJ2-7 once TRBD1 TRBV7-2 CASSPGTAPSEQYF TGTGCCAGCAGCCCCGGGACAGCCCCTTCCGAGCAGTACTTC
TRBJ2-2 . . TRBV4-2 CASSPQGRLNTGELFF TGTGCCAGCAGCCCACAGGGCCGGTTGAACACCGGGGAGCTGTTTTTT
TRBJ1-3 . . TRBV18 CASSPLPDSFSGNTIYF TGTGCCAGCTCACCACTACCGGACAGTTTTTCTGGAAACACCATATATTTT
TRBJ2-2 . TRBD1 TRBV5-1 CASSARQGNTGELFF TGCGCCAGCAGCGCTAGACAGGGGAACACCGGGGAGCTGTTTTTT
TRBJ2-1 . . TRBV12-3/TRBV12-4 CASSPRYEQFF TGTGCCAGCAGTCCCCGGTATGAGCAGTTCTTC
TRBJ2-3 . . TRBV3-1/TRBV3-2 CASSTVTCPRGTQYF TGTGCCAGCAGCACCGTGACATGCCCAAGGGGTACGCAGTATTTT
TRBJ1-4 . . TRBV5-1 CASREDGGEKLFF TGCGCCAGCAGGGAGGACGGTGGCGAAAAACTGTTTTTT
TRBJ1-3 . . TRBV6-5 CATGSPISGNTIYF TGTGCCACGGGGTCCCCGATCTCTGGAAACACCATATATTTT
TRBJ2-5 . . TRBV4-2 CASSQTTSGTETQYF TGTGCCAGCAGCCAGACGACTAGTGGGACGGAGACCCAGTACTTC
TRBJ1-2 . . TRBV9 CASSHSGGRGPRYGYTF TGTGCCAGCAGCCATTCGGGGGGCCGCGGGCCTAGGTATGGCTACACCTTC
TRBJ1-1 . . TRBV7-3 CASSQGGNTEAFF TGTGCCAGCAGCCAAGGGGGGAACACTGAAGCTTTCTTT
TRBJ1-1 once TRBD1 TRBV11-3 CASSLQGGDTEAFF TGTGCCAGCAGCCTACAGGGGGGTGACACTGAAGCTTTCTTT
TRBJ1-4 . TRBD1 TRBV9 CASSLTGNTEKLFF TGTGCCAGCAGCCTGACAGGGAATACTGAAAAACTGTTTTTT
TRBJ1-1 . . TRBV29-1 CSVVGPMNTEAFF TGCAGCGTAGTGGGCCCAATGAACACTGAAGCTTTCTTT
TRBJ1-1 . . TRBV30 CAWSVGGVNTEAFF TGTGCCTGGAGTGTGGGGGGGGTCAACACTGAAGCTTTCTTT
TRBJ1-5 . TRBD1 TRBV15 CATSRDVGQGGDNQPQHF TGTGCCACCAGCAGAGATGTGGGACAGGGTGGGGACAATCAGCCCCAGCATTTT